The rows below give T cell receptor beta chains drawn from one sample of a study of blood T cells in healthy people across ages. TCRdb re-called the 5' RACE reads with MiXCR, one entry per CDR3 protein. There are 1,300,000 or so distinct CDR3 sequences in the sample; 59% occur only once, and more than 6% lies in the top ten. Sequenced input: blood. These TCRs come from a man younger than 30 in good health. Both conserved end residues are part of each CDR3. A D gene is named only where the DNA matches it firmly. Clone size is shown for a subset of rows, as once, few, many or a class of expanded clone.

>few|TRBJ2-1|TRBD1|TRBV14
CASSQGQGIYNEQFF
TGTGCCAGCAGCCAAGGACAGGGTATCTACAATGAGCAGTTCTTC
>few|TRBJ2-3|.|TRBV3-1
CASSHPPSTDTQYF
TGTGCCAGCAGCCATCCCCCTAGCACAGATACGCAGTATTTT
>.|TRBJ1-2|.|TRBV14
CASSQEAWDGYTF
TGTGCCAGCAGCCAAGAGGCTTGGGATGGCTACACCTTC
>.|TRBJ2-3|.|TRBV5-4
CASSSGAPPRGDTQYF
TGTGCCAGCAGCTCTGGGGCCCCACCGAGAGGGGATACGCAGTATTTT
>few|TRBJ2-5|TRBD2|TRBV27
CASSLSLAGETQYF
TGTGCCAGCAGTTTAAGTCTAGCGGGAGAGACCCAGTACTTC
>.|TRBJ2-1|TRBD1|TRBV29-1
CSFPPGQGYNEQFF
TGCAGCTTCCCACCGGGACAGGGCTACAATGAGCAGTTCTTC
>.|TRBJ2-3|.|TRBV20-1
CSAVREPDTQYF
TGCAGTGCGGTCAGGGAACCGGATACGCAGTATTTT
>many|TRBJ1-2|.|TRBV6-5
CATLLPIYGGYTF
TGTGCCACCCTACTGCCAATATATGGGGGCTACACCTTC
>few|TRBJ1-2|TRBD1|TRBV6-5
CASRAPAGGHLYGYTF
TGTGCCAGCAGAGCCCCCGCAGGGGGCCACTTATATGGCTACACCTTC
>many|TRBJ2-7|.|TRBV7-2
CASSPFFGSGYEQYF
TGTGCCAGCAGCCCCTTTTTCGGGAGCGGCTACGAGCAGTACTTC
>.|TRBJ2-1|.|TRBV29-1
CSVARQAPKNEQFF
TGCAGCGTTGCCAGACAGGCCCCTAAAAATGAGCAGTTCTTC
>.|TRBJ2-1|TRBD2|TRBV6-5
CASKSGTLGGLREQFF
TGTGCCAGCAAAAGCGGGACTCTGGGAGGACTACGGGAGCAGTTCTTC
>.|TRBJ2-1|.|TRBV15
CATSRDTGSSEQFF
TGTGCCACCAGCAGGGACACAGGGTCTAGTGAGCAGTTCTTC
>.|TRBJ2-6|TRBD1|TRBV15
CATSFERGRLIGANVLTF
TGTGCCACCAGCTTCGAGAGGGGGCGCCTCATTGGGGCCAACGTCCTGACTTTC
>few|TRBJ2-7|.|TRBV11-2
CASSPPGADLYEQYF
TGTGCCAGCAGCCCCCCCGGGGCGGACCTCTACGAGCAGTACTTC
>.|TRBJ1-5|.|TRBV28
CATHPTLNGQPQHF
TGTGCCACCCACCCGACCCTCAACGGCCAGCCCCAGCATTTT
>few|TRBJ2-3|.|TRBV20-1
CIVGTPSADTQYF
TGCATTGTGGGGACTCCTTCCGCAGATACGCAGTATTTT
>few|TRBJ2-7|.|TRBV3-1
CASSQDFLAYEQYF
TGTGCCAGCAGCCAAGATTTTCTAGCCTACGAGCAGTACTTC
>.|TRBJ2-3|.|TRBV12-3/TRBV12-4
CASSLNLPDTQYF
TGTGCCAGCAGTTTAAACCTCCCAGATACGCAGTATTTT
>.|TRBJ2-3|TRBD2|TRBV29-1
CSCSGKVTDTQYF
TGCAGCTGTAGCGGGAAGGTAACAGATACGCAGTATTTT
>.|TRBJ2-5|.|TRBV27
CASSKLVSAKETQYF
TGTGCCAGCAGTAAACTAGTCTCCGCCAAAGAGACCCAGTACTTC
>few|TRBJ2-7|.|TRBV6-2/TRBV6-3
CARRDTSYEQYF
TGTGCCAGACGGGACACATCCTACGAGCAGTACTTC
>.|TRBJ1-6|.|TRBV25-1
CASSEFSGRSPLHF
TGTGCCAGCAGTGAATTCTCTGGGAGGTCACCCCTCCACTTT
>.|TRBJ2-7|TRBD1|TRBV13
CASSLGRSGQGAFEQYF
TGTGCCAGCAGCTTAGGCCGTTCTGGTCAGGGGGCTTTCGAGCAGTACTTC
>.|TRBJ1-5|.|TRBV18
CASSPGDRPQHF
TGTGCCAGCTCACCAGGAGATCGGCCCCAGCATTTT
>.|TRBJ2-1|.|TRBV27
CASGQYNEQFF
TGTGCCAGTGGACAGTACAATGAGCAGTTCTTC
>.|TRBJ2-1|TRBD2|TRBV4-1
CASSQGTSGSNEQFF
TGCGCCAGCAGCCAAGGGACTAGCGGGAGCAATGAGCAGTTCTTC
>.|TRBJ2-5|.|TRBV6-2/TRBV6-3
CASRYLVEETQYF
TGTGCCAGCAGATATCTAGTAGAAGAGACCCAGTACTTC
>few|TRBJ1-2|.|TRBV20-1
CSARGAGDGYTF
TGCAGTGCTAGAGGGGCAGGGGATGGCTACACCTTC
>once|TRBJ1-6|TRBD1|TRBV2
CASSGTGGYNSPLHF
TGTGCCAGCAGTGGGACAGGGGGTTATAATTCACCCCTCCACTTT
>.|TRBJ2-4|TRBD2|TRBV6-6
CASNPRGAGRENIQYF
TGTGCCAGCAATCCCCGGGGTGCCGGGAGGGAAAACATTCAGTACTTC
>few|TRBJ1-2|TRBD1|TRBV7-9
CASSLETGDGYTF
TGTGCCAGCAGCTTAGAGACAGGGGATGGCTACACCTTC
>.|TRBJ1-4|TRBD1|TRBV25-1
CASSEQGAPKLFF
TGTGCCAGCAGTGAGCAGGGGGCCCCAAAACTGTTTTTT
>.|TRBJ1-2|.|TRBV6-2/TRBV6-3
CASSLWNYGYTF
TGTGCCAGCAGTTTATGGAACTATGGCTACACCTTC
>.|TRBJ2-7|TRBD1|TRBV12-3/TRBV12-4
CASWGQLGPQYF
TGTGCCAGCTGGGGACAGTTAGGCCCCCAGTACTTC
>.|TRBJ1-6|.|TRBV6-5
CASSYANSPLHF
TGTGCCAGCAGTTACGCGAATTCACCCCTCCACTTT
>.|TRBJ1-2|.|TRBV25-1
CASSQPGLTNGYTF
TGTGCCAGCAGTCAACCGGGACTGACAAATGGCTACACCTTC
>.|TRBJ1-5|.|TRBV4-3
CASSQDLEQNSNQPQHF
TGCGCCAGCAGCCAAGATCTGGAGCAGAATAGCAATCAGCCCCAGCATTTT
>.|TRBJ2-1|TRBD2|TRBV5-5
CASSLVEREHEQFF
TGTGCCAGCAGCTTGGTGGAGCGGGAGCATGAGCAGTTCTTC
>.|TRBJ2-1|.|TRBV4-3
CASSPREKLNEQFF
TGCGCCAGCAGCCCCCGGGAGAAACTCAATGAGCAGTTCTTC
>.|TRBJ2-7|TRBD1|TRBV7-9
CASAPSGTGTYEQYF
TGTGCCAGCGCCCCCTCCGGGACAGGGACCTACGAGCAGTACTTC
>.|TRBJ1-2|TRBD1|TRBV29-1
CSVSGQANYGYTF
TGCAGCGTTTCGGGACAGGCAAACTATGGCTACACCTTC
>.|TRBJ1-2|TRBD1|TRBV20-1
CSARAQGGANYGYTF
TGCAGTGCTAGAGCCCAAGGGGGCGCAAACTATGGCTACACCTTC
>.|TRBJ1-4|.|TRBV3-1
CASSPRDSRTDEKLFF
TGTGCCAGCAGTCCGCGGGACTCCCGAACAGACGAAAAACTGTTTTTT
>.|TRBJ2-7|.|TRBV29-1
CSVKETEQYF
TGCAGCGTTAAAGAAACCGAGCAGTACTTC
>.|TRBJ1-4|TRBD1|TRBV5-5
CASSSTGTVNEKLFF
TGTGCCAGCAGCTCGACCGGGACAGTCAATGAAAAACTGTTTTTT
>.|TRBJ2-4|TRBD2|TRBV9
CASTQAGTSGVLYF
TGTGCCAGCACCCAAGCTGGGACTAGCGGGGTTCTGTACTTC
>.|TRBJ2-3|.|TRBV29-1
CSLLPSTDTQYF
TGCAGCCTTCTACCTAGCACAGATACGCAGTATTTT
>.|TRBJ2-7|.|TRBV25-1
CASSESLIPYEQYF
TGTGCCAGCAGTGAATCACTGATCCCCTACGAGCAGTACTTC
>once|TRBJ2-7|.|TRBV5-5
CASSLEGDRTYEQYF
TGTGCCAGCAGCTTGGAGGGTGACAGAACCTACGAGCAGTACTTC
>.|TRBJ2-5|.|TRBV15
CATSRFEGAETQYF
TGTGCCACCAGCCGCTTTGAGGGTGCGGAGACCCAGTACTTC
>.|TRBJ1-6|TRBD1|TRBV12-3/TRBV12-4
CASSLADRGTLHF
TGTGCCAGCAGTTTAGCGGACAGGGGGACCCTCCACTTT
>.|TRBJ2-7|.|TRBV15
CATSSSPPVSTYEQYF
TGTGCCACCAGTTCATCCCCCCCCGTTTCCACCTACGAGCAGTACTTC
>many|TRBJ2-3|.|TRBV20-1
CSAPRDSTDTQYF
TGCAGTGCTCCCCGAGACTCCACAGATACGCAGTATTTT
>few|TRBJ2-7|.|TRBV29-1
CSVAAEPPYEQYF
TGCAGCGTCGCAGCGGAGCCACCCTACGAGCAGTACTTC